The clone carrying this T cell receptor (beta chain) was observed a single time. The antigen is unknown. This record comes from a study of cytomegalovirus exposure and HLA in healthy donors. Study as a whole: The approximately 720 first-cohort repertoires and the 120 or so validation repertoires shared the same platform, a later analysis reported. Study-level points and caveats: Investigators reported fewer than 200 TCR beta chains as tied to cytomegalovirus. Most TCRs appeared rarely, but some public TCRs recurred in many donors.

Among the 100 to 150 subjects of the validation cohort, separate from the approximately 660-subject first cohort, were the donors. Here immunoSEQ multiplex PCR was the method, and the copy in TCRdb shows in-frame clones only, minus some. Of about 140,000 clones listed, 86% were seen once; the top ten hold just under 3%. Germline trimming cut 5 bases from V and 5 bases from J; bases unmatched to any gene: 8. The germline V gene encodes CDR1 SGHVS and CDR2 FQNEAQ. The CDR3 contains 16 residues. The receptor comes from a man younger than 30 in good health and CMV-seronegative. This rearrangement joins TRBV7-8 to TRBJ2-5, with 13 nucleotides matching TRBD2. The sample consisted of PBMCs. The CDR3 sequence: CASSPPGLAGQETQYF. As DNA, the CDR3 is TGTGCCAGCAGCCCGCCGGGACTAGCGGGGCAGGAGACCCAGTACTTC.